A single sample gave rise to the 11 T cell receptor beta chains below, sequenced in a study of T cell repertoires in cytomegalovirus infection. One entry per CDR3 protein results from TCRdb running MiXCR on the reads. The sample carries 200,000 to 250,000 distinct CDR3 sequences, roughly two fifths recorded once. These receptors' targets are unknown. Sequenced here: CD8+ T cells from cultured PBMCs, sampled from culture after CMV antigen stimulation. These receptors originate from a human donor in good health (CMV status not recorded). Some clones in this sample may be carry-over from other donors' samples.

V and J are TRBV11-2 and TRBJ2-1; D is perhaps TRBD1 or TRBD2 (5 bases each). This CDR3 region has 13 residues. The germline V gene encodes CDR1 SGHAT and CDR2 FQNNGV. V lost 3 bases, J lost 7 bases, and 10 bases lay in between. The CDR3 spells CASSLGDRNEQFF. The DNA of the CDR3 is TGTGCCAGCAGCTTGGGGGACCGGAATGAGCAGTTCTTC.

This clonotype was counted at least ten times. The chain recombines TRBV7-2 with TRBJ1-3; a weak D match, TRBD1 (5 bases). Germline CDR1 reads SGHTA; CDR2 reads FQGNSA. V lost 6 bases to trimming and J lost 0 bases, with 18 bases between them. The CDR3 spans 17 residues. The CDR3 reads CASRPLTTDRSGNTIYF. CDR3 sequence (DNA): TGTGCCAGCAGACCTCTCACGACAGACCGCTCTGGAAACACCATATATTTT.

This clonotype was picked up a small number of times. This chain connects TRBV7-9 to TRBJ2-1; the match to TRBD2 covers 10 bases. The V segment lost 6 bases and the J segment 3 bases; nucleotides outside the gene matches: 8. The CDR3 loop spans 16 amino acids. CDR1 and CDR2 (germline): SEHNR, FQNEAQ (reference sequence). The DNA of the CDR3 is TGTGCCAGCAGTCCCGAGCGGGGGGGCTTCTACAATGAGCAGTTCTTC. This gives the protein CASSPERGGFYNEQFF.

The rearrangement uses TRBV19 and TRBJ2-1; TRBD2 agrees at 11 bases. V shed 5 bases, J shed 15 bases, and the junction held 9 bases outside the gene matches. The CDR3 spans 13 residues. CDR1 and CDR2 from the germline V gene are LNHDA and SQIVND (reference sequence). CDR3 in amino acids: CASSPTSGTVRFF. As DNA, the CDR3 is TGTGCCAGTAGTCCGACTAGCGGGACTGTGCGGTTCTTC. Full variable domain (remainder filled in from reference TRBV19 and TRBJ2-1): DGGITQSPKYLFRKEGQNVTLSCEQNLNHDAMYWYRQDPGQGLRLIYYSQIVNDFQKGDIAEGYSVSREKKESFPLTVTSAQKNPTAFYLCASSPTSGTVRFFGPGTRLTVL.

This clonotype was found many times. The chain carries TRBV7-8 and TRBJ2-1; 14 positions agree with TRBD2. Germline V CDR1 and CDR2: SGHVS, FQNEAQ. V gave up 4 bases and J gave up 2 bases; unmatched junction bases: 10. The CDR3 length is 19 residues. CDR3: CASSSPPTSGRVAYNEQFF. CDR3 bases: TGTGCCAGCAGCTCACCCCCGACTAGCGGGAGGGTCGCCTACAATGAGCAGTTCTTC. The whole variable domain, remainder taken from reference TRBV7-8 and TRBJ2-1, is GAGVSQSPRYKVAKRGQDVALRCDPISGHVSLFWYQQALGQGPEFLTYFQNEAQLDKSGLPSDRFFAERPEGSVSTLKIQRTQQEDSAVYLCASSSPPTSGRVAYNEQFFGPGTRLTVL.

CDR3 sequence: CASSHRDRGNTEAFF. CDR3 DNA: TGTGCCAGCAGCCACCGGGACAGGGGAAACACTGAAGCTTTCTTT. The chain uses TRBV2 and TRBJ1-1; 10 bases line up with TRBD1. Unmatched junction bases numbered 6, after V lost 6 bases and J lost 2 bases. CDR1 SNHLY and CDR2 FYNNEI come from the germline V gene. The length of the CDR3 is 15 residues.

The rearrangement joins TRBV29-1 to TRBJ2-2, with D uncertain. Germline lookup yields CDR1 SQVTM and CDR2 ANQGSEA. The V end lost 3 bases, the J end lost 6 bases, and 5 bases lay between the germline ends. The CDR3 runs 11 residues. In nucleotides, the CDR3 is TGCAGCGTTGACGACGCCGGGGAGCTGTTTTTT. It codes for CSVDDAGELFF.

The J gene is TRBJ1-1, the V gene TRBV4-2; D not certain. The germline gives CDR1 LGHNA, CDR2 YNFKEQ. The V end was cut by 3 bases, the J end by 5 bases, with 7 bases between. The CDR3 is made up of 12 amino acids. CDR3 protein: CASSQGPTEAFF. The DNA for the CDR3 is TGTGCCAGCAGCCAGGGCCCTACTGAAGCTTTCTTT.

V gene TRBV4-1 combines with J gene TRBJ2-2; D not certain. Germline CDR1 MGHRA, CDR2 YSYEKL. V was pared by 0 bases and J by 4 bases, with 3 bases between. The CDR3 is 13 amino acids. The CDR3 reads CASSQEVTGELFF. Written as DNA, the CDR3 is TGCGCCAGCAGCCAAGAGGTCACCGGGGAGCTGTTTTTT.

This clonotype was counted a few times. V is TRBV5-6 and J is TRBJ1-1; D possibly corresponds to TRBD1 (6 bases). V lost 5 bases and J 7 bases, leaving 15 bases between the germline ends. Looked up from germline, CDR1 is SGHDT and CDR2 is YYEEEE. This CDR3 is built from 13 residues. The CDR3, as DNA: TGTGCCAGCAGGCGGGCCGGGACAAATGAAGCTTTCTTT. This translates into CASRRAGTNEAFF.

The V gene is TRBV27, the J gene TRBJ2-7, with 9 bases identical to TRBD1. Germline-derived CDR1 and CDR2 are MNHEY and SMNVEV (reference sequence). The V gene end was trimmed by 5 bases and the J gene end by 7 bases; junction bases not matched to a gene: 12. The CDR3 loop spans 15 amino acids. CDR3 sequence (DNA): TGTGCCAGCAGTCGTCCGGGACAGGGAATGCGGGAGCAGTACTTC. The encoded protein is CASSRPGQGMREQYF.